The rows below give T cell receptor beta chains drawn from one sample of a study of long-term antiretroviral therapy in people with HIV. The method was immunoSEQ multiplex PCR; TCRdb's version includes in-frame clones alone and lacks a portion of them. The sample contains roughly 40,000 clones, about 86% of which appear only once. The sample consisted of unsorted PBMCs, taken 1.2 years after starting antiretroviral therapy. These receptors came from a woman in her forties or fifties with HIV. Both conserved end residues are part of each CDR3. D genes are given only for firm matches.

V gene: TRBV6-1
D gene: -
J gene: TRBJ1-5
CDR3 protein: CASSVREEDQPQHF
CDR3 DNA: TGTGCCAGCAGTGTGAGGGAGGAGGATCAGCCCCAGCATTTT

V gene: TRBV5-4
D gene: TRBD1
J gene: TRBJ2-7
CDR3 protein: CASSLGLVRTGVTEQYF
CDR3 DNA: TGTGCCAGCAGCTTGGGGCTCGTGAGAACAGGGGTTACCGAGCAGTACTTC

V gene: TRBV13
D gene: -
J gene: TRBJ2-5
CDR3 protein: CASSLEGRETQYF
CDR3 DNA: TGTGCCAGCAGCTTAGAGGGGAGGGAGACCCAGTACTTC

V gene: TRBV4-2
D gene: -
J gene: TRBJ1-3
CDR3 protein: CASSLDGSGYSGNTIYF
CDR3 DNA: TGTGCCAGCAGCCTCGACGGATCGGGGTATTCTGGAAACACCATATATTTT

V gene: TRBV10-3
D gene: TRBD2
J gene: TRBJ2-1
CDR3 protein: CAISPGLLGGDEQFF
CDR3 DNA: TGTGCCATCAGCCCCGGACTTCTCGGGGGGGATGAGCAGTTCTTC

V gene: TRBV4-1
D gene: TRBD1
J gene: TRBJ1-1
CDR3 protein: CASSQGASDRGTEAFF
CDR3 DNA: TGCGCCAGCAGCCAAGGGGCATCAGACAGGGGCACTGAAGCTTTCTTT

V gene: TRBV5-5
D gene: TRBD1
J gene: TRBJ2-5
CDR3 protein: CASSFGNRGSGETQYF
CDR3 DNA: TGTGCCAGCAGCTTCGGAAACAGGGGTTCCGGGGAGACCCAGTACTTC

V gene: TRBV2
D gene: -
J gene: TRBJ1-1
CDR3 protein: CASGVANTEAFF
CDR3 DNA: TGTGCCAGCGGGGTCGCAAACACTGAAGCTTTCTTT

V gene: TRBV7-8
D gene: -
J gene: TRBJ1-4
CDR3 protein: CASSLGVATNEKLFF
CDR3 DNA: TGTGCCAGCAGCTTAGGAGTGGCAACTAATGAAAAACTGTTTTTT

V gene: TRBV4-3
D gene: -
J gene: TRBJ2-7
CDR3 protein: CASSQVHGLSYEQYF
CDR3 DNA: TGCGCCAGCAGCCAAGTCCACGGACTCTCCTACGAGCAGTACTTC

V gene: TRBV10-3
D gene: -
J gene: TRBJ1-6
CDR3 protein: CAISESGSSPLHF
CDR3 DNA: TGTGCCATCAGTGAGTCAGGGAGTTCACCCCTCCACTTT

V gene: TRBV2
D gene: -
J gene: TRBJ2-7
CDR3 protein: CASSESLGSYEQYF
CDR3 DNA: TGTGCCAGCAGTGAAAGTCTTGGTTCCTACGAGCAGTACTTC

V gene: TRBV7-2
D gene: -
J gene: TRBJ2-1
CDR3 protein: CASSPRQAYNEQFF
CDR3 DNA: TGTGCCAGCAGCCCGCGACAGGCATACAATGAGCAGTTCTTC

V gene: TRBV23-1
D gene: -
J gene: TRBJ1-5
CDR3 protein: CASSHCMAGPYNQPQHF
CDR3 DNA: TGCGCCAGCAGTCATTGTATGGCTGGGCCGTACAATCAGCCCCAGCATTTT

V gene: TRBV29-1
D gene: -
J gene: TRBJ1-1
CDR3 protein: CSVSEGGNTEAFF
CDR3 DNA: TGCAGCGTCTCGGAGGGGGGGAACACTGAAGCTTTCTTT

V gene: TRBV18
D gene: -
J gene: TRBJ1-1
CDR3 protein: CASSPWDGNTEAFF
CDR3 DNA: TGTGCCAGCTCACCCTGGGACGGAAACACTGAAGCTTTCTTT

V gene: TRBV6-6
D gene: TRBD1
J gene: TRBJ2-7
CDR3 protein: CASSSLPGTGGFVVYF
CDR3 DNA: TGTGCCAGCAGTTCTTTACCCGGGACAGGAGGGTTTGTTGTGTACTTC

V gene: TRBV19
D gene: TRBD1
J gene: TRBJ1-5
CDR3 protein: CASRTGLGGNQPQHF
CDR3 DNA: TGTGCCAGTAGGACAGGGCTTGGAGGCAATCAGCCCCAGCATTTT

V gene: TRBV7-3
D gene: -
J gene: TRBJ2-1
CDR3 protein: CASSMSGGVRNEQFF
CDR3 DNA: TGTGCCAGCAGCATGTCAGGGGGGGTAAGGAATGAGCAGTTCTTC